The present TCR beta chain was sequenced within a study of memory CD4+ T cells and cytomegalovirus serostatus. Study background: Healthy Belgian adult donors included about nine CMV-positive and some 24 CMV-negative people.

Single viable CD3+CD4+CD8-CD45RO+ cells were sorted as the memory CD4+ T cells. This table comes from immunoSEQ multiplex PCR, and its TCRdb copy is limited to in-frame clones, with some not included. The sample contains about 75,000 clones, about 73% of which appear only once. The CDR3 consists of 14 residues. The V gene's germline CDR1 is SGHDT and CDR2 YYEEEE. The V gene end was trimmed by 4 bases and the J gene end by 4 bases; junction bases not matched to a gene: 5. This clone was seen once. Sequencing was done on a sample of memory CD4+ T cells from blood. The TCR sequence derives from an adult in good health and CMV-seropositive. The V gene is TRBV5-6, the J gene TRBJ1-3, with 7 bases identical to TRBD1. The CDR3 protein is CASSITGAGNTIYF. The CDR3 nucleotides read TGTGCCAGCAGCATCACAGGGGCAGGAAACACCATATATTTT.